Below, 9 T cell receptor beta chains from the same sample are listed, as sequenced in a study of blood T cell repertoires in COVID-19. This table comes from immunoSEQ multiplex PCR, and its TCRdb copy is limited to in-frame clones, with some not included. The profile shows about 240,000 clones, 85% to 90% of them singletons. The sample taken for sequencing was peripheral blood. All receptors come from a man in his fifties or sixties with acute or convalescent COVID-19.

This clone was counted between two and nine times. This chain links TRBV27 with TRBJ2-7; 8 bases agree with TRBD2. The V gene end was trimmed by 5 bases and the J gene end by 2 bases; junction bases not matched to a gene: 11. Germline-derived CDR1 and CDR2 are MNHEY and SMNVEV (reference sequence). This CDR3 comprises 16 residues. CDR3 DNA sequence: TGTGCCAGCAGTCCAAGACTAGCGCCAACAACCTACGAGCAGTACTTC. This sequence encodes CASSPRLAPTTYEQYF.

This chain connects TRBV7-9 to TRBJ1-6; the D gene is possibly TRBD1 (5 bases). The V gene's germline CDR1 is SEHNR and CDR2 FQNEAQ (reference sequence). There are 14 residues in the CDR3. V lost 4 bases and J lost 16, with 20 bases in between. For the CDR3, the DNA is TGTGCCAGCAGCTCGACAGACACCCCTCCCAGGCTCCACTTT. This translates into CASSSTDTPPRLHF.

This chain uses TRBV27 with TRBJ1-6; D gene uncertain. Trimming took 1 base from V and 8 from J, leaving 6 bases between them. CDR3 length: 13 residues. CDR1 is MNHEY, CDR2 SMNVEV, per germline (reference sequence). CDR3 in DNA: TGTGCCAGCAGTTTATATCAGGATTCACCCCTCCACTTT. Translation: CASSLYQDSPLHF.

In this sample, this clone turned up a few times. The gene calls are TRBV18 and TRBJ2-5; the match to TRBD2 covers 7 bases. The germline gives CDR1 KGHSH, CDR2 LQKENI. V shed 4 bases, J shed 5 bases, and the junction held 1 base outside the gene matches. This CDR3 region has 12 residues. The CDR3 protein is CASSQAGETQYF. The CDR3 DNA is TGTGCCAGCTCACAAGCGGGGGAGACCCAGTACTTC.

CDR3 bases: TGCAGCGCTGCGACAGGGGGCTTGGGAGAAAAACTGTTTTTT. Residues: CSAATGGLGEKLFF. The rearrangement links TRBV29-1 to TRBJ1-4; 10 nucleotides agree with TRBD1. The CDR3 is 14 amino acids. V trimming: 7 bases; J trimming: 8 bases; junction bases outside the gene matches: 10. Germline assignment: CDR1 SQVTM and CDR2 ANQGSEA.

As DNA, the CDR3 is TGTGCCAGCTCACCACTTAGCGGGGGCAGCTCCTACGAGCAGTACTTC. Amino acids: CASSPLSGGSSYEQYF. The rearrangement joins TRBV18 to TRBJ2-7, with 9 bases identical to TRBD2. CDR3 length: 16 amino acids. CDR1 is KGHSH, CDR2 LQKENI, per germline. Trimming cost V 1 base and J 0 bases; bases outside gene matches: 4.

The CDR3 reads CASSPPGMYPNTGELFF. DNA of the CDR3: TGTGCCAGCTCACCCCCGGGTATGTACCCGAACACCGGGGAGCTGTTTTTT. V gene TRBV18 combines with J gene TRBJ2-2; D remains ambiguous. The V gene's germline CDR1 is KGHSH and CDR2 LQKENI. Between the trimmed V and J ends, which lost 3 bases and 0 bases, there was a span of 14 bases. The CDR3 has 17 residues. The full variable domain, its missing parts supplied by reference TRBV18 and TRBJ2-2, is NAGVMQNPRHLVRRRGQEARLRCSPMKGHSHVYWYRQLPEEGLKFMVYLQKENIIDESGMPKERFSAEFPKEGPSILRIQQVVRGDSAAYFCASSPPGMYPNTGELFFGEGSRLTVL.

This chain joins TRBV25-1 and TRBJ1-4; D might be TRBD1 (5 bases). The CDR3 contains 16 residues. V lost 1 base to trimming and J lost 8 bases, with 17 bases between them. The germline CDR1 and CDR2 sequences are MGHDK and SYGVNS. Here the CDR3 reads CASSESSGTIDEKLFF. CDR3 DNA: TGTGCCAGCAGTGAATCCTCAGGGACTATTGACGAAAAACTGTTTTTT.

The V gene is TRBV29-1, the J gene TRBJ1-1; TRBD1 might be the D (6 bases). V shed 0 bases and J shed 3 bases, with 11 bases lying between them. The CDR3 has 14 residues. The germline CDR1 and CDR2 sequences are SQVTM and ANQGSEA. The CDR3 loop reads CSVEESAGDTEAFF. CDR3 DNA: TGCAGCGTTGAAGAATCGGCAGGGGACACTGAAGCTTTCTTT.